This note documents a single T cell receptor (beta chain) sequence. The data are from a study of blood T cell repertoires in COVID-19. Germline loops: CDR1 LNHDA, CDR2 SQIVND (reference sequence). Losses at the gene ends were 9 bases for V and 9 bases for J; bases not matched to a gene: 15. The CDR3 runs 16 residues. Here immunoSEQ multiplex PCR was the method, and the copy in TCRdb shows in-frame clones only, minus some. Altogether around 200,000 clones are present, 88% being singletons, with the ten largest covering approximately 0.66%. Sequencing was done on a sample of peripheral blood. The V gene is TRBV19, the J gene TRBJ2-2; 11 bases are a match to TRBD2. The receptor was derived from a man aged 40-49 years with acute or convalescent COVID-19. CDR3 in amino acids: CASEEVSGGARRELFF. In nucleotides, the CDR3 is TGTGCCAGCGAAGAAGTTAGCGGGGGGGCCCGAAGGGAGCTGTTTTTT.